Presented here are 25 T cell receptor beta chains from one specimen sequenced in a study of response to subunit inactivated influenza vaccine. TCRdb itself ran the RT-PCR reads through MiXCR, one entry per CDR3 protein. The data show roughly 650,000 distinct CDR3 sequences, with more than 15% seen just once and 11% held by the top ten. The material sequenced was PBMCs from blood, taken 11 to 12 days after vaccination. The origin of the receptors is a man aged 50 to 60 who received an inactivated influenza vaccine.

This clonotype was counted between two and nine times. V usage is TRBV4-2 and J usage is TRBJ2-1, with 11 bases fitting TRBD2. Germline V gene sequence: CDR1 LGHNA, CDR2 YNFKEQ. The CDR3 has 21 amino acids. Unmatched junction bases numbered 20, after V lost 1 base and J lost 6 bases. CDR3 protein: CASSQANLGTSGATYPNEQFF. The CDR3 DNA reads TGTGCCAGCAGCCAAGCCAACCTAGGGACTAGCGGAGCCACTTACCCCAATGAGCAGTTCTTC.

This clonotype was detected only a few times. The CDR3 spells CASSFGLAGAFGEQFF. As DNA, the CDR3 is TGTGCCAGCAGCTTCGGACTAGCGGGTGCATTTGGTGAGCAGTTCTTC. The V call is TRBV7-8, the J call TRBJ2-1; 11 bases match TRBD2. The CDR3 runs 16 residues. J was trimmed by 9 bases and V by 3 bases; bases with no gene match: 10. The germline V gene has CDR1 SGHVS and CDR2 FQNEAQ.

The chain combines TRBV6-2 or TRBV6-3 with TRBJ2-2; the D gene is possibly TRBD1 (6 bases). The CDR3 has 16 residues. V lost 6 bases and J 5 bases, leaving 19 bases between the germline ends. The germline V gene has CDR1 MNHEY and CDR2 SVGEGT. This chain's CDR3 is CASRFERGKSTGELFF. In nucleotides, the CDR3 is TGTGCCAGCAGATTCGAAAGGGGGAAGTCTACCGGGGAGCTGTTTTTT.

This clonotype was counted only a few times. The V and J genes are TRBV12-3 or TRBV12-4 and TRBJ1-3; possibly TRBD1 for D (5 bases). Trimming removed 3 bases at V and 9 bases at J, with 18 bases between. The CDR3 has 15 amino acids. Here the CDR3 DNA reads TGTGCCAGCAGTTTTGGGGCCCAGGGCGGGATCACCATATATTTT. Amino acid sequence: CASSFGAQGGITIYF.

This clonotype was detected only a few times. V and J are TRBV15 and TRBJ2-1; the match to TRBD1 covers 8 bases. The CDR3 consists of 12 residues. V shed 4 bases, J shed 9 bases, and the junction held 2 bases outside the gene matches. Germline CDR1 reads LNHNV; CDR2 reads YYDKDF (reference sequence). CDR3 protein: CATSTGQGEQFF. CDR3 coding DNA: TGTGCCACCAGCACCGGACAGGGTGAGCAGTTCTTC.

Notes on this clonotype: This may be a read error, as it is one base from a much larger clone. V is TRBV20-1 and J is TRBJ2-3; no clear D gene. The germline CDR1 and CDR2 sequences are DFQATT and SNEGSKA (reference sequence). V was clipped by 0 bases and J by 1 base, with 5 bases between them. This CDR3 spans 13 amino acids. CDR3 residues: CSARDPGTDTQYF. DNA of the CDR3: TGCAGTGCTAGAGATCCGGGCACAGATACGCAGTATTTT.

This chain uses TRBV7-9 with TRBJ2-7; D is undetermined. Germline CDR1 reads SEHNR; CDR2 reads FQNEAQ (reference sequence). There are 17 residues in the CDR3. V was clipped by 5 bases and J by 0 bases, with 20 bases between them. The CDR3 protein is CASSQSYMVGSSYEQYF. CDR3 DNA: TGTGCCAGCAGCCAAAGTTATATGGTTGGCAGCTCCTACGAGCAGTACTTC. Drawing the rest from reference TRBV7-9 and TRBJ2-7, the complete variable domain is DTGVSQNPRHKITKRGQNVTFRCDPISEHNRLYWYRQTLGQGPEFLTYFQNEAQLEKSRLLSDRFSAERPKGSFSTLEIQRTEQGDSAMYLCASSQSYMVGSSYEQYFGPGTRLTVT.

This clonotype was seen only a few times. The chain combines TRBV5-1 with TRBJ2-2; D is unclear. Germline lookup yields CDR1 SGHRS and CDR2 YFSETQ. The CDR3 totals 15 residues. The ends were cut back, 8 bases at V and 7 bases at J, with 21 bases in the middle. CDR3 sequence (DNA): TGCGCCAGGACTTCGCAACAGAGCACAAACGGGGAGCTGTTTTTT. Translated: CARTSQQSTNGELFF.

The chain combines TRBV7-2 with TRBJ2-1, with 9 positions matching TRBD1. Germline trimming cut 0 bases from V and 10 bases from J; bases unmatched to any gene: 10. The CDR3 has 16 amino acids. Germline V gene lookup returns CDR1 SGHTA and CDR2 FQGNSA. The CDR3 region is CASSLASGTGYREQFF. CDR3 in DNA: TGTGCCAGCAGCTTAGCCTCCGGGACAGGGTATAGGGAGCAGTTCTTC.

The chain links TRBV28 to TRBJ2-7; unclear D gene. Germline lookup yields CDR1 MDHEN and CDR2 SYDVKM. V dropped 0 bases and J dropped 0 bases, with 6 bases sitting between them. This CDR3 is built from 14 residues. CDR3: CASSLWKSSYEQYF. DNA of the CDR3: TGTGCCAGCAGTTTATGGAAGAGCTCCTACGAGCAGTACTTC.

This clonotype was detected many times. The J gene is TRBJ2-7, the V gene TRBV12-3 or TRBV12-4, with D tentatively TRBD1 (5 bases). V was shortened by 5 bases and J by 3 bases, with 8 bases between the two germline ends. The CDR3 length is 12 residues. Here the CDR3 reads CASSPGIYEQYF. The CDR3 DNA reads TGTGCCAGCAGTCCAGGGATCTACGAGCAGTACTTC.

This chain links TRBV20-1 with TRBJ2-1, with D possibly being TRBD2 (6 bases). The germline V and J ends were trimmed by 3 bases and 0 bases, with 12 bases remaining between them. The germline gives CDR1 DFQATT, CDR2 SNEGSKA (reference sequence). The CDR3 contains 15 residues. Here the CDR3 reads CSARGDGSSYNEQFF. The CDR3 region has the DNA TGCAGTGCTAGGGGGGACGGGAGCTCCTACAATGAGCAGTTCTTC.

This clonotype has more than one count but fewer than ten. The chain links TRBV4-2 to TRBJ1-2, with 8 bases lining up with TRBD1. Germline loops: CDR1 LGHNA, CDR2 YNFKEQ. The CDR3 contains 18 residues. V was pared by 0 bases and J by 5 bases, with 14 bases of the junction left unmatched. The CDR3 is CASSQDLTRPGGGYGYTF. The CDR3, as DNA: TGTGCCAGCAGCCAAGATCTAACGCGCCCAGGGGGCGGTTATGGCTACACCTTC.

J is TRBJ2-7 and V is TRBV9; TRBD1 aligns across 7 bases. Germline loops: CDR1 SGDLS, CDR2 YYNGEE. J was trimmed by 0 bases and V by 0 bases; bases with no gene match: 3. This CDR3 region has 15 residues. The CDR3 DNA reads TGTGCCAGCAGCGTAGACTGGGACAGCTCCTACGAGCAGTACTTC. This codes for CASSVDWDSSYEQYF.

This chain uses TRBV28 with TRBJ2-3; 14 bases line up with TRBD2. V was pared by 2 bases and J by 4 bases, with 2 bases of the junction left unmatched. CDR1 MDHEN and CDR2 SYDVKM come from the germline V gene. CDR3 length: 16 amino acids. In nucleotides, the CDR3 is TGTGCCAGCAGTTTACAGGGACTAGCGGGAGCAGATACGCAGTATTTT. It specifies CASSLQGLAGADTQYF.

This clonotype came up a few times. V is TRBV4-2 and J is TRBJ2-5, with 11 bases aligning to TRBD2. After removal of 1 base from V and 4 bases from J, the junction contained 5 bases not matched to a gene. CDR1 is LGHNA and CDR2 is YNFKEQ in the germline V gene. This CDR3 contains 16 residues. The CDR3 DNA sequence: TGTGCCAGCAGCCAAGGACTAGCGGGATTCGGAGAGACCCAGTACTTC. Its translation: CASSQGLAGFGETQYF.

CDR3 in amino acids: CASSAGTPRNTGELFF. As DNA, the CDR3 is TGTGCCAGCAGCGCCGGGACACCCAGGAACACCGGGGAGCTGTTTTTT. The chain has TRBV9 and TRBJ2-2; TRBD1 might be the D (6 bases). Trimming shortened V by 3 bases and J by 1 base, and 13 bases separated the two germline ends. Germline CDR1 reads SGDLS; CDR2 reads YYNGEE. The CDR3 extends over 16 amino acids.

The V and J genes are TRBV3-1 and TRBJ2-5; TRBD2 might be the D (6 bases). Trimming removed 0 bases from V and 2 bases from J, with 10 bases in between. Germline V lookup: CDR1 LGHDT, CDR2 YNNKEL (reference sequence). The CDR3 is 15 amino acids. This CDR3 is CASSQEGLPQETQYF. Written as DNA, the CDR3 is TGTGCCAGCAGCCAAGAAGGACTACCGCAAGAGACCCAGTACTTC.

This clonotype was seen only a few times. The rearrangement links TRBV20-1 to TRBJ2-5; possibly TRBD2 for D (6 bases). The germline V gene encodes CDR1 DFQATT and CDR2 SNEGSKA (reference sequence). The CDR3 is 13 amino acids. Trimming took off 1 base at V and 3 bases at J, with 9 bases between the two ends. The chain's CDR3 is CSARGLVKETQYF. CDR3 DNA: TGCAGTGCTAGAGGACTAGTGAAAGAGACCCAGTACTTC.

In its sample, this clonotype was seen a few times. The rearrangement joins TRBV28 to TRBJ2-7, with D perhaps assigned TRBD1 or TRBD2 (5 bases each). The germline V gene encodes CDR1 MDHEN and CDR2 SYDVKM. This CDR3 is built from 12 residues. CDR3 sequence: CGTRQKSYEQYF. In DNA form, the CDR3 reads TGTGGCACTAGACAGAAATCCTACGAGCAGTACTTC.

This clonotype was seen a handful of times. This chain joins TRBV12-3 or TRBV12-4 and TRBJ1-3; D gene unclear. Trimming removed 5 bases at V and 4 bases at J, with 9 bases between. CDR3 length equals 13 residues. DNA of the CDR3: TGTGCCAGCAGTATACCTCGCGGAAACACCATATATTTT. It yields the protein CASSIPRGNTIYF.

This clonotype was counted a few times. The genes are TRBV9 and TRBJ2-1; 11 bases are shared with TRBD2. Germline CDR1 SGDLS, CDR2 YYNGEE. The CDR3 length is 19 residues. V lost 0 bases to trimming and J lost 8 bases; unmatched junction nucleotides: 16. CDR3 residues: CASSVATSGGRERFDEQFF. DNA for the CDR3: TGTGCCAGCAGCGTAGCTACTAGCGGGGGACGGGAAAGGTTCGATGAGCAGTTCTTC.

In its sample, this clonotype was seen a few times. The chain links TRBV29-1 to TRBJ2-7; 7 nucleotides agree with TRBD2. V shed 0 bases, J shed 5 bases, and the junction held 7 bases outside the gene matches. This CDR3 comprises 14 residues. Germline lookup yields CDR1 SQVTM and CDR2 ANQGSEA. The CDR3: CSVEDLTSINEQYF. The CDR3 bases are TGCAGCGTTGAAGATCTGACTAGCATTAACGAGCAGTACTTC.

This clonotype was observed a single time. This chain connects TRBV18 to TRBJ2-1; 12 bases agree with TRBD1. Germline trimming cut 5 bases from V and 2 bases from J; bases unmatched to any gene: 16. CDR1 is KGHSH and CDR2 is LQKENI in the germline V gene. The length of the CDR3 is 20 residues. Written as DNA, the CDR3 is TGTGCCAGCTCAACTACCGGGACAGGGGGCGAAGGCGCCACCTACAATGAGCAGTTCTTC. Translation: CASSTTGTGGEGATYNEQFF.

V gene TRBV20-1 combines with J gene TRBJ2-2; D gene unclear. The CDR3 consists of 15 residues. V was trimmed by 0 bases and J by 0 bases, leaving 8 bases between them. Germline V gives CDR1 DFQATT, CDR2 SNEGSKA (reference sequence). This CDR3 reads CSAREQRTNTGELFF. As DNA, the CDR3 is TGCAGTGCTAGAGAACAGCGCACGAACACCGGGGAGCTGTTTTTT.